The 32 T cell receptor beta chains reported below all come from one sample, sequenced in a study of control samples from healthy donors and cancer patients. Data came from immunoSEQ multiplex PCR; TCRdb stores just in-frame clones and leaves some out. The sample holds about 98,000 clones, roughly 82% seen once. Sequenced material: blood. These TCRs come from a man aged 55 to 69 in good health.

The V and J genes are TRBV5-8 and TRBJ2-2; 10 bases are shared with TRBD2. J was trimmed by 4 bases and V by 2 bases; bases with no gene match: 2. Looked up from germline, CDR1 is SGHTS and CDR2 is YDEGEE. The CDR3 sequence is 15 residues long. The chain's CDR3 is CASSFWTSGTGELFF. CDR3 DNA sequence: TGTGCCAGCAGCTTTTGGACTAGCGGCACCGGGGAGCTGTTTTTT.

The chain has TRBV30 and TRBJ1-1; D is ambiguous. Germline lookup yields CDR1 GTSNPN and CDR2 SVGIG (reference sequence). The CDR3 length is 19 residues. The V end lost 4 bases, the J end lost 1 base, and 28 bases lay between the germline ends. The CDR3 bases are TGTGCCTGGATTCCCCGTCTCGCACAAACCCGCTGGGCGAACACTGAAGCTTTCTTT. Encoded protein: CAWIPRLAQTRWANTEAFF.

This clone showed up just once. The chain recombines TRBV23-1 with TRBJ1-1; D gene uncertain. TRBV23-1 is marked as an open reading frame, function uncertain. Trimming took off 2 bases at V and 1 base at J, with 8 bases between the two ends. CDR3 size: 14 residues. Here the CDR3 reads CASSQLAGNTEAFF. In nucleotides, the CDR3 is TGCGCCAGCAGTCAACTGGCGGGGAACACTGAAGCTTTCTTT.

This sequence joins TRBV7-2 and TRBJ2-6, with D unresolved. There are 14 residues in the CDR3. V lost 6 bases and J 0 bases, leaving 6 bases between the germline ends. Per the germline V gene, CDR1 is SGHTA and CDR2 is FQGNSA. The CDR3 sequence is CASSPSSGANVLTF. DNA for the CDR3: TGTGCCAGCAGTCCCTCCTCTGGGGCCAACGTCCTGACTTTC.

This rearrangement joins TRBV2 to TRBJ1-2; 9 bases are shared with TRBD1. This CDR3 is 16 amino acids long. The junction had 8 bases not matched to a gene; V was cut back by 4 bases and J by 2 bases. The germline V gene encodes CDR1 SNHLY and CDR2 FYNNEI. CDR3 sequence (DNA): TGTGCCAGCAGTGGAGACAGGGGGAAGTCGAACTATGGCTACACCTTC. Translating it yields CASSGDRGKSNYGYTF.

This clone was recorded a few times. The V and J genes are TRBV4-2 and TRBJ2-2, with 12 bases lining up with TRBD2. CDR1 and CDR2 (germline): LGHNA, YNFKEQ. The CDR3 extends over 19 amino acids. The V segment lost 1 base and the J segment 0 bases; nucleotides outside the gene matches: 6. CDR3 in DNA: TGTGCCAGCAGCCAAGGGACTAGCGGGGACTTCGCGAACACCGGGGAGCTGTTTTTT. Protein product: CASSQGTSGDFANTGELFF.

The chain is built from TRBV5-1 and TRBJ1-4; 8 bases match TRBD1. This CDR3 region has 15 residues. J lost 3 bases, V lost 4 bases, and 5 bases had no gene match. Germline values: CDR1 SGHRS, CDR2 YFSETQ. In nucleotides, the CDR3 is TGCGCCAGCAGCGTTACAGGGGGAGCTAATGAAAAACTGTTTTTT. Amino acid sequence: CASSVTGGANEKLFF.

V and J are TRBV6-6 and TRBJ2-7; D gene ambiguous. Between the trimmed V and J ends, which lost 6 bases and 5 bases, there was a span of 11 bases. Germline loops: CDR1 MNHNY, CDR2 SVGAGI (reference sequence). The CDR3 is 12 residues long. CDR3 bases: TGTGCCAGCAGCTTGGGTGGGGACGAGCAGTACTTC. Its protein is CASSLGGDEQYF.

The chain uses TRBV28 and TRBJ2-7; D unresolved. The CDR3 contains 19 residues. In germline, CDR1 is MDHEN, CDR2 SYDVKM. V was shortened by 3 bases and J by 4 bases, with 28 bases between the two germline ends. The CDR3 DNA is TGTGCCAGCAGTTTTCCTTCAGAGCAGCAAGAATCCCCGGAGTACGAGCAGTACTTC. Amino acid sequence: CASSFPSEQQESPEYEQYF.

The chain carries TRBV13 and TRBJ1-1; D unresolved. V lost 2 bases and J 3 bases, leaving 7 bases between the germline ends. Per germline, CDR1 PRHDT and CDR2 FYEKMQ (reference sequence). The length of the CDR3 is 13 residues. CDR3 in amino acids: CASSLMGDTEAFF. CDR3 nucleotides: TGTGCCAGCAGCTTAATGGGAGACACTGAAGCTTTCTTT.

This sequence joins TRBV6-5 and TRBJ1-4; D gene ambiguous. The V end lost 2 bases, the J end lost 7 bases, and 17 bases lay between the germline ends. CDR1 and CDR2 (germline): MNHEY, SVGAGI. The CDR3 covers 16 residues. CDR3: CASSYAQDPGGEKLFF. CDR3 coding DNA: TGTGCCAGCAGTTACGCCCAGGACCCCGGAGGTGAAAAACTGTTTTTT.

This clone was detected a few times. This sequence joins TRBV7-6 and TRBJ2-1; either TRBD1 or TRBD2 may supply D (5 bases each). CDR1 is SGHVS, CDR2 FNYEAQ, per germline. The CDR3 spans 13 residues. Trimming cost V 4 bases and J 8 bases, with 12 bases left between them. DNA for the CDR3: TGTGCCAGCAGCTCTGGGGGTGTGGATGAGCAGTTCTTC. Protein: CASSSGGVDEQFF.

V usage is TRBV30 and J usage is TRBJ2-2; no definite D call. Germline V CDR1 and CDR2: GTSNPN, SVGIG (reference sequence). The CDR3 length is 14 residues. Trimming shortened V by 3 bases and J by 3 bases, and 11 bases separated the two germline ends. CDR3 in DNA: TGTGCCTGGAGGGACGGTCCTTACACCGGGGAGCTGTTTTTT. As protein: CAWRDGPYTGELFF.

For this clone: One junction end does not reproduce the germline sequence, and a read error may be involved. This chain links TRBV5-1 with TRBJ1-1, with D unresolved. Germline assignment: CDR1 SGHRS and CDR2 YFSETQ. The length of the CDR3 is 11 residues. The CDR3 here is CASTGNAEAFF. For the CDR3, the DNA is TGCGCCAGCACCGGGAACGCTGAAGCTTTCTTT.

The V and J genes are TRBV24-1 and TRBJ2-3; D remains ambiguous. The V end was cut by 3 bases, the J end by 3 bases, with 15 bases between. The length of the CDR3 is 16 residues. Germline CDR1 KGHDR, CDR2 SFDVKD. The CDR3 nucleotides read TGTGCCACCAGTGATCCTCGACAACCCAGTACAGATACGCAGTATTTT. Its translation is CATSDPRQPSTDTQYF.

The CDR3 nucleotides read TGTGCCAGCAGTGAACCCGGGACTAGCGGGAGCAGGAAGACCCAGTACTTC. Its protein is CASSEPGTSGSRKTQYF. V is TRBV25-1 and J is TRBJ2-5; 14 nucleotides agree with TRBD2. The CDR3 has 17 amino acids. Germline V gene data show CDR1 as MGHDK and CDR2 as SYGVNS. The V and J ends lost 2 bases and 6 bases, in that order; junction bases with no gene match: 8.

The sample holds a few counts of this clone. The junction differs from germline at one of its ends, possibly a read error. This CDR3 reads CASRGVRGYTF. CDR3 nucleotides: TGCGCTTCAAGAGGGGTAAGAGGCTACACCTTC. This chain joins TRBV2 and TRBJ1-2; D is possibly TRBD1 (5 bases). The length of the CDR3 is 11 residues. CDR1 and CDR2 (germline): SNHLY, FYNNEI.

The CDR3 nucleotides are TGTGCCAGCAGCGTAGCGCCGGGTGCAGAGACCCAGTACTTC. Translating it yields CASSVAPGAETQYF. The V and J genes are TRBV9 and TRBJ2-5; D call uncertain. Deletions cut 0 bases from V and 4 bases from J, with 10 bases between. From germline, CDR1 is SGDLS and CDR2 YYNGEE. This CDR3 comprises 14 residues.

CDR3 nucleotides: TGTGCCAGCAGTTTAACCGTTCACTATGGCTACACCTTC. Protein sequence: CASSLTVHYGYTF. The rearrangement uses TRBV27 and TRBJ1-2; D not resolved. Germline CDR1 reads MNHEY; CDR2 reads SMNVEV (reference sequence). This CDR3 has 13 residues. Deletions cut 2 bases from V and 3 bases from J, with 7 bases between.

The chain uses TRBV11-2 and TRBJ2-7; the match to TRBD1 covers 8 bases. The junction had 5 bases not matched to a gene; V was cut back by 2 bases and J by 2 bases. The CDR3 has 15 residues. CDR1 and CDR2 from the germline V gene are SGHAT and FQNNGV. In DNA, the CDR3 is TGTGCCAGCAGCTTATCGGGGACAGGACCCTACGAGCAGTACTTC. As protein: CASSLSGTGPYEQYF.

This sequence joins TRBV19 and TRBJ2-1; 8 bases map to TRBD2. The CDR3 spans 15 residues. The trim removed 6 bases at V and 7 bases at J, leaving 11 bases unmatched. Germline loops: CDR1 LNHDA, CDR2 SQIVND (reference sequence). The chain's CDR3 is CASRHRGGVTNEQFF. The DNA for the CDR3 is TGTGCCAGTAGGCATCGGGGGGGAGTTACAAATGAGCAGTTCTTC. The full variable domain, with the rest looked up from reference TRBV19 and TRBJ2-1, is DGGITQSPKYLFRKEGQNVTLSCEQNLNHDAMYWYRQDPGQGLRLIYYSQIVNDFQKGDIAEGYSVSREKKESFPLTVTSAQKNPTAFYLCASRHRGGVTNEQFFGPGTRLTVL.

V and J are TRBV28 and TRBJ1-2, with 11 positions matching TRBD1. J gave up 0 bases and V 3 bases, and 9 bases lay outside the gene matches. Germline loops: CDR1 MDHEN, CDR2 SYDVKM. This CDR3 is 18 amino acids long. CDR3 coding DNA: TGTGCCAGCAGTTTGACCCTCCTGGGACAGGGGGCTAACTATGGCTACACCTTC. It is translated as CASSLTLLGQGANYGYTF.

The rearrangement joins TRBV29-1 to TRBJ2-7; D may be TRBD1 (6 bases). There are 13 residues in the CDR3. Germline values: CDR1 SQVTM, CDR2 ANQGSEA. V was cut by 3 bases and J by 6 bases, with 15 bases left in between. The CDR3 DNA reads TGCAGCGTTGAGGGGACGAGGGGGAGCGAGCAGTACTTC. Translating it yields CSVEGTRGSEQYF.

DNA of the CDR3: TGTGCCAGCAGCGTAGGGACACGTGCAGGCAATCAGCCCCAGCATTTT. Protein sequence: CASSVGTRAGNQPQHF. The chain couples TRBV7-8 to TRBJ1-5; D perhaps matches TRBD1 (6 bases). The ends were cut back, 5 bases at V and 2 bases at J, with 16 bases in the middle. The germline V gene has CDR1 SGHVS and CDR2 FQNEAQ. This CDR3 is built from 16 residues.

This chain joins TRBV3-1 (or the pseudogene TRBV3-2) and TRBJ2-1; TRBD2 might be the D (5 bases). This CDR3 contains 17 residues. V dropped 4 bases and J dropped 9 bases, with 25 bases sitting between them. Looked up from germline, CDR1 is LGHDT and CDR2 is YNNKEL (reference sequence). In DNA form, the CDR3 reads TGTGCCAGCAGCCCCCATAAGCAGGCCCGGCCAGGAGGTGAGCAGTTCTTC. It translates to CASSPHKQARPGGEQFF.

The V gene is TRBV19, the J gene TRBJ1-1; tentative D call: TRBD1 (6 bases). Per the germline V gene, CDR1 is LNHDA and CDR2 is SQIVND (reference sequence). The CDR3 is made up of 13 amino acids. V was cut by 11 bases and J by 3 bases, with 16 bases left in between. This CDR3 reads CAVAQGLYTEAFF. CDR3 DNA: TGTGCCGTTGCCCAGGGGCTATACACTGAAGCTTTCTTT.

V gene TRBV19 combines with J gene TRBJ2-2; D might be TRBD2 (5 bases). From germline, CDR1 is LNHDA and CDR2 SQIVND (reference sequence). This CDR3 spans 17 amino acids. V lost 7 bases to trimming and J lost 6 bases, with 24 bases between them. CDR3 DNA: TGTGCCAGTACCCTCTCCATAAGAGTACTAGGGCCCGGGGAGCTGTTTTTT. This gives the protein CASTLSIRVLGPGELFF.

This chain joins TRBV7-2 and TRBJ2-7; 8 nucleotides align to TRBD1. Germline V lookup: CDR1 SGHTA, CDR2 FQGNSA. The J segment lost 2 bases and the V segment lost 5 bases, leaving 5 bases of the junction unmatched. This CDR3 spans 14 amino acids. The CDR3 DNA reads TGTGCCAGCAGCCCGTGGACAGGGCCCTACGAGCAGTACTTC. The encoded protein is CASSPWTGPYEQYF. The full variable domain, in which reference TRBV7-2 and TRBJ2-7 provide the parts outside the CDR3, is GAGVSQSPSNKVTEKGKDVELRCDPISGHTALYWYRQSLGQGLEFLIYFQGNSAPDKSGLPSDRFSAERTGGSVSTLTIQRTQQEDSAVYLCASSPWTGPYEQYFGPGTRLTVT.

The chain combines TRBV5-1 with TRBJ2-3; 15 nucleotides align to TRBD2. The V segment lost 4 bases and the J segment 5 bases; nucleotides outside the gene matches: 5. Germline V gives CDR1 SGHRS, CDR2 YFSETQ. The CDR3 runs 16 residues. The CDR3, as DNA: TGCGCCAGCAGCCCGGGACTAGCGGGGGGTAAAGATACGCAGTATTTT. Protein: CASSPGLAGGKDTQYF.

V is TRBV28 and J is TRBJ1-2; D perhaps matches TRBD1 (5 bases). Germline V gene sequence: CDR1 MDHEN, CDR2 SYDVKM. Trimming left V 5 bases short and J 6 bases short, with 10 bases between. CDR3 size: 12 residues. In nucleotides, the CDR3 is TGTGCCAGCAGTCGAGGGGCTGATGGCTACACCTTC. Protein product: CASSRGADGYTF.

CDR3 in DNA: TGTGCCAGCAGTGCTTCCGCCGGCCCGGCCCAAGAGACCCAGTACTTC. Its translation: CASSASAGPAQETQYF. V gene TRBV25-1 combines with J gene TRBJ2-5; D is undetermined. The germline gives CDR1 MGHDK, CDR2 SYGVNS. The CDR3 contains 16 residues. The ends were cut back, 4 bases at V and 1 base at J, with 16 bases in the middle.

The chain uses TRBV19 and TRBJ1-1, with D tentatively TRBD1 (5 bases). This CDR3 has 12 amino acids. The V end lost 9 bases, the J end lost 5 bases, and 13 bases lay between the germline ends. Germline CDR1 and CDR2: LNHDA and SQIVND (reference sequence). The CDR3 spells CASDAGGTEAFF. Written as DNA, the CDR3 is TGTGCCAGCGACGCGGGGGGAACTGAAGCTTTCTTT.